This entry is about one T cell receptor (beta chain). Its target is unknown. The sample is drawn from a study of CD8 T cells in Susac syndrome. Sequencing targeted TCR beta in blood CD8+ and CD4+ T cells. Roughly 0.45 to 1 ug RNA was reverse transcribed with random hexamers. It was immunoSEQ multiplex PCR that amplified TCR beta CDR3 across 54 Vbeta and 13 Jbeta. MiXCR was run by TCRdb on the immunoSEQ multiplex PCR reads, yielding one entry per CDR3 protein. Of 400,000 or so distinct CDR3 sequences listed, 75% to 90% were seen once; the top ten hold approximately 0.12%. Findings and limits, study-wide: In its TCR sequencing and HLA analysis, the study acknowledged that the number of individuals was relatively small.

V shed 4 bases and J shed 6 bases, with 16 bases lying between them. CDR3 length equals 15 residues. The germline V gene has CDR1 SGHNT and CDR2 YENEEA. This sequence was found in a human donor with multiple sclerosis. J is TRBJ2-1 and V is TRBV11-3, with D perhaps TRBD1 or TRBD2 (7 bases each). The sample consisted of CD8+ T cells from PBMCs. CDR3 bases: TGTGCCAGCAGCTCAAGGGAGGGGGCGACCAATGAGCAGTTCTTC. Residues: CASSSREGATNEQFF.